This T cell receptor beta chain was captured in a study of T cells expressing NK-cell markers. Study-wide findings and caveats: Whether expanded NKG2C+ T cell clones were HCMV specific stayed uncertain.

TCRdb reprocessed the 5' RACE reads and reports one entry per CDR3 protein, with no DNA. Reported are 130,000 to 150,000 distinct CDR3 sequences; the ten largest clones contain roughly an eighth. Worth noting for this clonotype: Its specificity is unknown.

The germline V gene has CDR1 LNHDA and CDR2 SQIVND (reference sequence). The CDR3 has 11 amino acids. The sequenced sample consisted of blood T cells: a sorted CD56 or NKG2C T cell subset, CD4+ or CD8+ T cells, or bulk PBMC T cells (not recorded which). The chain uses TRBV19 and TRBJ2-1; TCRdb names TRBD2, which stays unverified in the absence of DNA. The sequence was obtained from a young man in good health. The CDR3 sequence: CASLSGTQGFF.